Below, one T cell receptor beta chain is given with its context. What it binds is unknown. The repertoire was sequenced with immunoSEQ multiplex PCR; TCRdb's copy has only in-frame clones and lacks some. The sample carries about 42,000 clones, over 65% recorded once. This entry comes from a study of OX40 agonist ivuxolimab in advanced cancers. Background on the study: Antecedent anti-PD-1, anti-PD-L1 or anti-CTLA-4 therapy was permissible, with approximately 44% having received some. The study, taken as a whole, reports: On average, CD8+ T cells showed a greater number of expanded clones than CD4+. Low normalized T-cell clonal expansion was additionally recorded for some nonresponders.

The CDR3 extends over 14 amino acids. Per the germline V gene, CDR1 is SGHKS and CDR2 is YYEKEE (reference sequence). V gave up 4 bases and J gave up 6 bases, with 17 bases separating them. The specimen comprised CD4+ or CD8+ T cells sorted from blood, sampled in a trial of the OX40 agonist ivuxolimab. The chain links TRBV5-5 to TRBJ2-7, with a weak D call TRBD2 (6 bases). The sequence was collected from an adult with an advanced solid tumor such as melanoma, head and neck, liver or kidney cancer. The CDR3 DNA reads TGTGCCAGCAGCCAAGATCTAGGAGGGGTCGAGCAGTACTTC. Its protein is CASSQDLGGVEQYF. Full variable domain (missing parts from reference TRBV5-5 and TRBJ2-7): DAGVTQSPTHLIKTRGQQVTLRCSPISGHKSVSWYQQVLGQGPQFIFQYYEKEERGRGNFPDRFSARQFPNYSSELNVNALLLGDSALYLCASSQDLGGVEQYFGPGTRLTVT.